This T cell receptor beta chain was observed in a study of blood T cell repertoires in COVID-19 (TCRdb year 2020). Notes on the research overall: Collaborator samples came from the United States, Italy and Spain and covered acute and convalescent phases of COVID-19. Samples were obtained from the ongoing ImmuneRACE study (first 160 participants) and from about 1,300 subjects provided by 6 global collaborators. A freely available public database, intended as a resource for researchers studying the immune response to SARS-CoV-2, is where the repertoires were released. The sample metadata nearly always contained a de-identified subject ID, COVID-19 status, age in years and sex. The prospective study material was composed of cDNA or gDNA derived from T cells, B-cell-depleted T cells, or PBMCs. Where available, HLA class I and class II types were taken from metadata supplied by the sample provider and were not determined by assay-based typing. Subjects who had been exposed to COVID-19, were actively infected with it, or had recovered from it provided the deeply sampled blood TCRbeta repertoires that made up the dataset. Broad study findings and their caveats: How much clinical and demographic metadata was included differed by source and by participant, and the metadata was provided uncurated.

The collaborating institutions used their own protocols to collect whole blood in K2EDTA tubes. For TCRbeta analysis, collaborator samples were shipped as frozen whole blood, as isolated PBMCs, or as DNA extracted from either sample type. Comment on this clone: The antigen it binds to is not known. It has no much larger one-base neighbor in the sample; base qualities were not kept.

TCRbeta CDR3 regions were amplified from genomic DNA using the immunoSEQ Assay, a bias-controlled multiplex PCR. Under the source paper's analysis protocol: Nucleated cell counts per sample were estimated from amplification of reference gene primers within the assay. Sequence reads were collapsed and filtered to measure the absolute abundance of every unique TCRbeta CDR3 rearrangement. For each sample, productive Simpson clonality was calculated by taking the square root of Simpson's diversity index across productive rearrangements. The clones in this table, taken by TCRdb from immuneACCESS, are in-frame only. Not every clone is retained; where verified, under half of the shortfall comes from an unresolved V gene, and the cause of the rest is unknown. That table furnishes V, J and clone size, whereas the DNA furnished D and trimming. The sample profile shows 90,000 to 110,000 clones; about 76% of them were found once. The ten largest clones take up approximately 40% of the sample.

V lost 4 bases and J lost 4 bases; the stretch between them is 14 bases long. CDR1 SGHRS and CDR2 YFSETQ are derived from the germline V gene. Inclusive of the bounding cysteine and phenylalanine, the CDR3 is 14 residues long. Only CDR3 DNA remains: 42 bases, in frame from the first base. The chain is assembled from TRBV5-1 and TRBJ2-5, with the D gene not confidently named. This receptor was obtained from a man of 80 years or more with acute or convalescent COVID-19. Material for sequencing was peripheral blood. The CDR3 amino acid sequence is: CASSLQPSGETQYF. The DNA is TGCGCCAGCAGCCTGCAGCCTTCGGGAGAGACCCAGTACTTC. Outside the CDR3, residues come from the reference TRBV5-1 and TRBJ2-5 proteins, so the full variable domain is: KAGVTQTPRYLIKTRGQQVTLSCSPISGHRSVSWYQQTPGQGLQFLFEYFSETQRNKGNFPGRFSGRQFSNSRSEMNVSTLELGDSALYLCASSLQPSGETQYFGPGTRLLVL.